This entry concerns a single TCR beta chain. There are 17 residues in the CDR3. Trimming left V 2 bases short and J 2 bases short, with 16 bases between. Germline loops: CDR1 ENHRY, CDR2 SYGVKD. Study members were between roughly 18 and 100 years old and lived in over 20 US regions. Participants' own reports of clinical history determined their cohort assignment. Authors' data handling: Amplification of reference gene primers provided the estimated nucleated cell counts. Sequencing used immunoSEQ multiplex PCR; TCRdb keeps in-frame clones, though not all of them. The V and J calls and clone size were taken over from that table, and D and trimming were inferred from the DNA. This sample has about 270,000 clones, with 85% found just once. This sample was included in a study of blood T cell repertoires in COVID-19.

V and J are TRBV10-3 and TRBJ2-1; the D gene is possibly TRBD1 (6 bases). The sample was PBMCs or T cells enriched from blood (not recorded which). This receptor was taken from a woman between 45 and 65 years old with acute COVID-19. Here the CDR3 DNA reads TGTGCCATCAGTGAGCGTGGTAGGCAGGGGCCCTACAATGAGCAGTTCTTC. Its protein is CAISERGRQGPYNEQFF.